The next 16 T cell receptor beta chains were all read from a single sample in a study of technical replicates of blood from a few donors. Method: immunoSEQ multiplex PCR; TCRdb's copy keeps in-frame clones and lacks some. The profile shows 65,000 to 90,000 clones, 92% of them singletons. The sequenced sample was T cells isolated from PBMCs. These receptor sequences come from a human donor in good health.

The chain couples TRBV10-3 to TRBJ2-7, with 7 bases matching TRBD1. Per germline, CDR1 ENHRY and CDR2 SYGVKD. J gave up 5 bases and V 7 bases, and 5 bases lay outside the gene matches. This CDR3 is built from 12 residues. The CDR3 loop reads CAINSDRDEQYF. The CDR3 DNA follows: TGTGCCATCAACTCCGACAGGGACGAGCAGTACTTC.

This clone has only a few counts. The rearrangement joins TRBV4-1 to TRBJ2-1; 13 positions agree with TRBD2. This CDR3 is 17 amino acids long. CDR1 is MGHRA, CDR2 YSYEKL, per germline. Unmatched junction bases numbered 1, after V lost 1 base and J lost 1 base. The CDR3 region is CASSQGTSGSSYNEQFF. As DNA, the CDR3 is TGCGCCAGCAGCCAAGGGACTAGCGGGAGTTCCTACAATGAGCAGTTCTTC.

CDR3 coding DNA: TGTGCCAGCTCACCAGGCGGCTCCTACGAGCAGTACTTC. Protein: CASSPGGSYEQYF. This rearrangement joins TRBV18 to TRBJ2-7; D not resolved. Germline loops: CDR1 KGHSH, CDR2 LQKENI. Trimming left V 2 bases short and J 0 bases short, with 5 bases between. The CDR3 has 13 residues.

The chain's CDR3 is CASSPFNSPLHF. Written as DNA, the CDR3 is TGTGCCAGCAGCCCCTTCAATTCACCCCTCCACTTT. The rearrangement joins TRBV6-5 to TRBJ1-6; D is undetermined. Germline V gene sequence: CDR1 MNHEY, CDR2 SVGAGI. Trimming pared 6 bases from V and 7 bases from J, leaving 7 bases between. The CDR3 runs 12 residues.

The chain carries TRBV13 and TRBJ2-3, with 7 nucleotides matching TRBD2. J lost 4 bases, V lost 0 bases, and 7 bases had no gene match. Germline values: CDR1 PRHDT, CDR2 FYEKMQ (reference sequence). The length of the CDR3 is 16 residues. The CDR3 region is CASSLGRPGGSDTQYF. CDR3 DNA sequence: TGTGCCAGCAGCTTAGGGAGACCCGGGGGGTCAGATACGCAGTATTTT.

In DNA, the CDR3 is TGCAGCGCGGGGAGGGGGGTCGGGTTCTACAATGAGCAGTTCTTC. Its protein product is CSAGRGVGFYNEQFF. The V and J genes are TRBV29-1 and TRBJ2-1; D might be TRBD2 (7 bases). V was cut by 7 bases and J by 3 bases, with 19 bases left in between. The germline V gene has CDR1 SQVTM and CDR2 ANQGSEA. The length of the CDR3 is 15 residues.

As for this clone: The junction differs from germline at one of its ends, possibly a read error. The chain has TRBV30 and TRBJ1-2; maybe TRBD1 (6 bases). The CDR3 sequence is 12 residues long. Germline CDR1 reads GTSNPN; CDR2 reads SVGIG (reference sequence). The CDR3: CAWSTSHGTRIF. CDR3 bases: TGTGCCTGGAGTACCTCCCATGGGACAAGGATCTTC.

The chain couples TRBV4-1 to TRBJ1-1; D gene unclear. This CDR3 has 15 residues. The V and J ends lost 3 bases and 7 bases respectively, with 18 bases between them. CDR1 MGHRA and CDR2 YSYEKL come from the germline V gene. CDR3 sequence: CASSHALSGYLEAFF. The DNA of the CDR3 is TGCGCCAGCAGCCACGCCTTGTCAGGTTACCTTGAAGCTTTCTTT.

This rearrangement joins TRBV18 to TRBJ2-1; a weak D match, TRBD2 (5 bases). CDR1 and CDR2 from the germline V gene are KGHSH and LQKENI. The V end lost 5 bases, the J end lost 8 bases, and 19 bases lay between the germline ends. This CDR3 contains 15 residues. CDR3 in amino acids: CASSFRGSGSDEQFF. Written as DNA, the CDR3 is TGTGCCAGCTCATTTCGCGGATCGGGGTCCGATGAGCAGTTCTTC. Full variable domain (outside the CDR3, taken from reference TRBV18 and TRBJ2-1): NAGVMQNPRHLVRRRGQEARLRCSPMKGHSHVYWYRQLPEEGLKFMVYLQKENIIDESGMPKERFSAEFPKEGPSILRIQQVVRGDSAAYFCASSFRGSGSDEQFFGPGTRLTVL.

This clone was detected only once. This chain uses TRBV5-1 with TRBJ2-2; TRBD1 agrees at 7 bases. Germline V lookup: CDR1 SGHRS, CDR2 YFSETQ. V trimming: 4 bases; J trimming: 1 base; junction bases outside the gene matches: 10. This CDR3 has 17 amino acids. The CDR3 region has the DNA TGCGCCAGCAGCCCCTTCCCGGGACAGCAGAACACCGGGGAGCTGTTTTTT. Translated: CASSPFPGQQNTGELFF.

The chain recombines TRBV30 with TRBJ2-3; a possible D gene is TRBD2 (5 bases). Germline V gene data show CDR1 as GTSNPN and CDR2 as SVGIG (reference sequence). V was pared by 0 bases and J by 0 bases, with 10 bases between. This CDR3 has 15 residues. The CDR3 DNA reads TGTGCCTGGAGTGTACGGGGTTCTAGCACAGATACGCAGTATTTT. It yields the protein CAWSVRGSSTDTQYF. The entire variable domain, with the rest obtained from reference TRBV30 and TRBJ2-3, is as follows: SQTIHQWPATLVQPVGSPLSLECTVEGTSNPNLYWYRQAAGRGLQLLFYSVGIGQISSEVPQNLSASRPQDRQFILSSKKLLLSDSGFYLCAWSVRGSSTDTQYFGPGTRLTVL.

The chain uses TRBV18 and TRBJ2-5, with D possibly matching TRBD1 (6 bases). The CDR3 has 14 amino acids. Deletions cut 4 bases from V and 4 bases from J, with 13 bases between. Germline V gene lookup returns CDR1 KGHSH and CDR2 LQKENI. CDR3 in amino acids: CASSQNQGPETQYF. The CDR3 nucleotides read TGTGCCAGCTCACAAAATCAGGGGCCAGAGACCCAGTACTTC.

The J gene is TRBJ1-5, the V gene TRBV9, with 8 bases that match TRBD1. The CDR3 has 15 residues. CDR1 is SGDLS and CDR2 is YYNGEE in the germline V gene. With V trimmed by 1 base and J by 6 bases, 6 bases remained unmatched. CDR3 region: CASSVSGGLGQPQHF. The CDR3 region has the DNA TGTGCCAGCAGCGTATCAGGGGGCCTTGGTCAGCCCCAGCATTTT.

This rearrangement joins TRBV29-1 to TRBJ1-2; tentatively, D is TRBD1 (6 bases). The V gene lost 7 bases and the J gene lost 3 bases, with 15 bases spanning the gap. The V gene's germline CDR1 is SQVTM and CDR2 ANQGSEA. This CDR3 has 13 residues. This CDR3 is CSATDRFDYGYTF. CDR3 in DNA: TGCAGCGCTACTGACAGGTTTGACTATGGCTACACCTTC.

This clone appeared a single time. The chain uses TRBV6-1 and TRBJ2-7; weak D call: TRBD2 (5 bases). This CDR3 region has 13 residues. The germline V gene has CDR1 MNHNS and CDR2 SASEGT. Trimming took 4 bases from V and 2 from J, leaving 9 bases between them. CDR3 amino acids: CASSAAGTYEQYF. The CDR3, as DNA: TGTGCCAGCAGTGCCGCCGGGACCTACGAGCAGTACTTC.

The CDR3 loop reads CASRTWIPGAEGNQPQHF. The CDR3 nucleotides are TGTGCCAGCCGTACGTGGATCCCAGGGGCGGAGGGCAATCAGCCCCAGCATTTT. The J gene is TRBJ1-5, the V gene TRBV28; weak D call: TRBD1 (6 bases). The CDR3 is 18 residues long. Germline V gives CDR1 MDHEN, CDR2 SYDVKM. Trimming stripped 8 bases from V and 2 bases from J, with 25 bases between.